These T cell receptor beta chains were read from a single sample in a study of CXCR3-negative and CXCR3-positive naive CD8 T cells. TCRdb derives one entry per CDR3 protein from the 5' RACE reads, leaving out DNA. The sample holds over 70,000 distinct CDR3 sequences. Sequenced: naive CXCR3+ CD8+ T cells from blood. All receptors come from a human donor in good health. Some clones in this sample may be carry-over from other donors' samples. Each CDR3 is given with its conserved first and last residue.

v_call	j_call	cdr3_aa
TRBV7-3	TRBJ1-2	CASSSTGGAGYGYTF
TRBV20-1	TRBJ2-7	CSARDLGSSYEQYF
TRBV11-2	TRBJ2-7	CASSYGLNRIPYEQYF
TRBV29-1	TRBJ2-1	CSVDEGVEQFF
TRBV7-2	TRBJ2-2	CASSPTGGTGELFF
TRBV29-1	TRBJ2-5	CSVPGTGGETQYF
TRBV28	TRBJ2-1	CASRPNRDPEQFF
TRBV20-1	TRBJ2-1	CSARAGLGTNEQFF
TRBV9	TRBJ2-7	CASSVVPSGTYEQYF
TRBV4-3	TRBJ1-2	CASSQGQGVAYGYTF
TRBV5-5	TRBJ2-1	CASSSTSGSPYNEQFF
TRBV4-2	TRBJ2-7	CASSQDRGGAYEQYF
TRBV3-1	TRBJ1-2	CASSQQDRDSIYGYTF
TRBV14	TRBJ2-7	CASSQEYGYEQYF
TRBV14	TRBJ2-5	CASSRNHRGFLQETQYF
TRBV28	TRBJ1-1	CASSSYFQGTEAFF
TRBV5-6	TRBJ2-7	CASSLANERRHPYEQYF
TRBV27	TRBJ2-1	CASTPTSPYNEQFF
TRBV20-1	TRBJ2-3	CSLREGQGARDTQYF
TRBV28	TRBJ2-3	CASSFIGEDTQYF
TRBV20-1	TRBJ2-1	CSVSSGSSYNEQFF
TRBV28	TRBJ1-5	CASSLGTGELYSNQPQHF
TRBV6-6	TRBJ2-3	CASSPTPGTDTQYF
TRBV5-1	TRBJ2-2	CASSLFLQGIAGELFF
TRBV5-1	TRBJ2-1	CASSSPAGTGRNPPYNEQFF
TRBV28	TRBJ2-4	CASSRHASMDSLAKNIRYF
TRBV4-2	TRBJ2-1	CASSPRGVAGGSLSYNEQFF